The source of this TCR beta chain is a study of blood T cell repertoires in COVID-19. Whole-study context: Sample material is recorded as cDNA or gDNA derived from T cells, B-cell-depleted T cells, or PBMCs.

Here immunoSEQ multiplex PCR was the method, and the copy in TCRdb shows in-frame clones only, minus some. The data hold about 82,000 clones, with around four fifths observed a single time. V dropped 4 bases and J dropped 2 bases, with 8 bases sitting between them. The CDR3 spans 13 residues. The sequence derives from a woman in her sixties with acute or convalescent COVID-19. The V and J genes are TRBV12-3 or TRBV12-4 and TRBJ2-5; TRBD2 might be the D (6 bases). Sequenced input: peripheral blood. The CDR3 nucleotides read TGTGCCAGCAGTTCCGGGACTCAAGAGACCCAGTACTTC. The encoded protein is CASSSGTQETQYF.